Listed here are 25 T cell receptor beta chains from one sample, sequenced in a study of blood T cell repertoires in COVID-19. Profiled with immunoSEQ multiplex PCR; TCRdb holds only in-frame clones, not every one. In the table there are 19,000 or so clones, about 83% of which are singletons. Sequencing input: peripheral blood. These receptors were taken from a human donor in a cohort sampled during active COVID-19.

This clone was observed once. This rearrangement joins TRBV6-5 to TRBJ1-6, with 7 bases identical to TRBD1. Trimming at V came to 8 bases and at J to 9 bases, leaving 10 bases not matched to a gene. The CDR3 extends over 14 amino acids. CDR1 is MNHEY and CDR2 is SVGAGI in the germline V gene. The CDR3 nucleotides read TGTGCCAGCGTTACCATACCAGGGGGTTCACCCCTCCACTTT. Its translation is CASVTIPGGSPLHF.

This clone was seen a few times. The rearrangement links TRBV28 to TRBJ2-7; D unresolved. The germline V gene has CDR1 MDHEN and CDR2 SYDVKM. Trimming stripped 5 bases from V and 3 bases from J, with 5 bases between. The CDR3 loop spans 11 amino acids. CDR3: CASSSVYEQYF. The CDR3 region has the DNA TGTGCCAGCAGTAGCGTCTACGAGCAGTACTTC.

Remarks on this clone: The CDR3 ends on some other residue instead of the conserved phenylalanine or tryptophan, so this is likely a read error. It is unclear where the CDR3 begins or ends on the DNA, so no DNA is shown, and the CDR3 is as TCRdb lists it. The chain joins TRBV12-3 or TRBV12-4 to TRBJ1-5; the table's D call of TRBD1 was not tested on the DNA. Both ends counted, the CDR3 spans 9 residues. The CDR3: CASSLGQSV.

This sequence joins TRBV24-1 and TRBJ2-3; D unresolved. This CDR3 spans 17 amino acids. V lost 3 bases to trimming and J lost 0 bases, with 15 bases between them. From germline, CDR1 is KGHDR and CDR2 SFDVKD. CDR3 coding DNA: TGTGCCACCAGTGATACCCTAGTGGTTTCTAGCACAGATACGCAGTATTTT. The encoded protein is CATSDTLVVSSTDTQYF.

The rearrangement links TRBV6-5 to TRBJ1-5; TRBD1 might be the D (6 bases). Trimming removed 6 bases from V and 10 bases from J, with 22 bases in between. CDR3 length: 15 amino acids. The germline V gene has CDR1 MNHEY and CDR2 SVGAGI. As DNA, the CDR3 is TGTGCCAGCAGGGCCGAGGGGGTGCTCATCAGCCCCCAGCATTTT. Protein: CASRAEGVLISPQHF.

The rearrangement joins TRBV27 to TRBJ2-3, with D uncertain. Deletions cut 6 bases from V and 3 bases from J, with 22 bases between. The germline V gene has CDR1 MNHEY and CDR2 SMNVEV (reference sequence). The CDR3 sequence is 17 residues long. CDR3 DNA: TGTGCCAGCAGCCCCGACGCGGTTTTTGATGTAACAGATACGCAGTATTTT. This gives the protein CASSPDAVFDVTDTQYF.

This chain joins TRBV28 and TRBJ1-5, with D uncertain. V lost 7 bases and J 0 bases, leaving 19 bases between the germline ends. The CDR3 sequence is 17 residues long. The germline V gene encodes CDR1 MDHEN and CDR2 SYDVKM. CDR3 loop: CASIGWEGSYSNQPQHF. As DNA, the CDR3 is TGTGCCAGCATCGGCTGGGAGGGAAGCTATAGCAATCAGCCCCAGCATTTT.

The sample holds a few counts of this clone. The chain links TRBV19 to TRBJ2-2; D gene ambiguous. From germline, CDR1 is LNHDA and CDR2 SQIVND (reference sequence). The CDR3 has 15 residues. V was pared by 8 bases and J by 6 bases, with 19 bases between. The CDR3 protein is CASGRNSGGAGELFF. Written as DNA, the CDR3 is TGTGCCAGTGGCCGCAACTCTGGTGGAGCCGGGGAGCTGTTTTTT.

The chain couples TRBV21-1 to TRBJ1-1; no check of the table's D call, TRBD1, against the DNA was made. TRBV21-1 is listed as a pseudogene. CDR3 length: 16 residues. Written as DNA, the CDR3 is TGTGCCAGCAGCGCAAGGGACAGGGGGTTGAACACTGAAGCTTTCTTT. This codes for CASSARDRGLNTEAFF.

The chain joins TRBV19 to TRBJ1-1; 7 bases are a match to TRBD1. The germline CDR1 and CDR2 sequences are LNHDA and SQIVND (reference sequence). V was pared by 3 bases and J by 2 bases, with 18 bases of the junction left unmatched. The CDR3 is 19 residues long. The CDR3 region is CASSMATQGRGPFNTEAFF. DNA of the CDR3: TGTGCCAGTAGTATGGCCACACAGGGGCGAGGGCCTTTTAACACTGAAGCTTTCTTT.

V usage is TRBV7-9 and J usage is TRBJ1-5; possible D gene TRBD1, 5 bases. The V end lost 4 bases, the J end lost 2 bases, and 21 bases lay between the germline ends. The CDR3 runs 18 residues. Germline V CDR1 and CDR2: SEHNR, FQNEAQ (reference sequence). The CDR3 region is CASSSSGGAMFGNQPQHF. CDR3 DNA sequence: TGTGCCAGCAGCTCCTCCGGTGGGGCAATGTTCGGCAATCAGCCCCAGCATTTT. The full variable domain, completed using reference TRBV7-9 and TRBJ1-5, is DTGVSQNPRHKITKRGQNVTFRCDPISEHNRLYWYRQTLGQGPEFLTYFQNEAQLEKSRLLSDRFSAERPKGSFSTLEIQRTEQGDSAMYLCASSSSGGAMFGNQPQHFGDGTRLSIL.

The chain has TRBV4-1 and TRBJ1-2, with D hard to call. CDR3 length: 15 residues. Trimming took off 2 bases at V and 0 bases at J, with 10 bases between the two ends. The germline V gene has CDR1 MGHRA and CDR2 YSYEKL. In DNA form, the CDR3 reads TGCGCCAGCAGCCAACAAATTAGTACTAACTATGGCTACACCTTC. It codes for CASSQQISTNYGYTF.

This chain links TRBV18 with TRBJ1-1; 7 positions match TRBD1. The V gene end was trimmed by 3 bases and the J gene end by 6 bases; junction bases not matched to a gene: 4. CDR3 length: 13 amino acids. The germline CDR1 and CDR2 sequences are KGHSH and LQKENI. The CDR3 spells CASSPTGIAEAFF. The CDR3 DNA follows: TGTGCCAGCTCACCGACAGGGATCGCTGAAGCTTTCTTT.

V is TRBV19 and J is TRBJ2-6; a weak D match, TRBD1 (6 bases). V gave up 1 base and J gave up 4 bases, with 8 bases separating them. Germline V gene sequence: CDR1 LNHDA, CDR2 SQIVND (reference sequence). The CDR3 consists of 15 residues. CDR3 sequence: CASSIAGDGANVLTF. CDR3 nucleotide sequence: TGTGCCAGTAGTATAGCAGGGGACGGGGCCAACGTCCTGACTTTC.

The V call is TRBV13, the J call TRBJ2-3; 7 nucleotides match TRBD2. The CDR3 sequence is 14 residues long. The germline CDR1 and CDR2 sequences are PRHDT and FYEKMQ (reference sequence). The V gene end was trimmed by 6 bases and the J gene end by 1 base; junction bases not matched to a gene: 4. The CDR3 DNA sequence: TGTGCCAGCAGATCAAGCGGGGGCACAGATACGCAGTATTTT. Encoded protein: CASRSSGGTDTQYF.

The chain is built from TRBV19 and TRBJ1-6; a possible D gene is TRBD1 (6 bases). V lost 5 bases and J lost 6, with 23 bases in between. CDR3 length equals 18 residues. The V gene's germline CDR1 is LNHDA and CDR2 SQIVND (reference sequence). The DNA of the CDR3 is TGTGCCAGTAGTCGTAACCCCGGACAAGGACAGCGTAATTCACCCCTCCACTTT. Protein product: CASSRNPGQGQRNSPLHF.

This chain uses TRBV6-2 or TRBV6-3 with TRBJ1-5, with D possibly matching TRBD1 (6 bases). Between the trimmed V and J ends, which lost 4 bases and 6 bases, there was a span of 16 bases. The CDR3 runs to 15 residues. The V gene's germline CDR1 is MNHEY and CDR2 SVGEGT. The CDR3 coding sequence is TGTGCCAGCAGTTCTACAGGGTCCAGAAGTCAGCCCCAGCATTTT. Protein sequence: CASSSTGSRSQPQHF.

As DNA, the CDR3 is TGTGCCAGCAGCCAAGACACGCGCCGTGCGGGGGGATACACAGATACGCAGTATTTT. It is translated as CASSQDTRRAGGYTDTQYF. This sequence joins TRBV14 and TRBJ2-3, with 8 nucleotides matching TRBD2. CDR1 is SGHDN and CDR2 is FVKESK in the germline V gene. Trimming at V came to 0 bases and at J to 2 bases, leaving 13 bases not matched to a gene. The CDR3 is 19 amino acids.

This clone was seen once. The CDR3 protein is CASRPVTEAFF. The CDR3 region has the DNA TGTGCCAGCAGACCGGTCACTGAAGCTTTCTTT. J is TRBJ1-1 and V is TRBV12-3 or TRBV12-4; no definite D call. The CDR3 spans 11 residues. Trimming took off 6 bases at V and 4 bases at J, with 6 bases between the two ends.

J is TRBJ2-3 and V is TRBV5-4; 7 bases are shared with TRBD2. From germline, CDR1 is SGHNT and CDR2 YYREEE (reference sequence). The V and J ends lost 0 bases and 3 bases, in that order; junction bases with no gene match: 4. CDR3 length: 15 amino acids. Here the CDR3 DNA reads TGTGCCAGCAGCTTGGGGGAGGGTGGGACAGATACGCAGTATTTT. Translated, it gives CASSLGEGGTDTQYF.

The J gene is TRBJ1-6, the V gene TRBV11-1, with D perhaps matching TRBD1 (5 bases). Trimming removed 0 bases at V and 10 bases at J, with 10 bases between. The CDR3 has 14 amino acids. Germline V lookup: CDR1 SGHAT, CDR2 FQDESV (reference sequence). CDR3 amino acids: CASSLAKGRSPLHF. The CDR3 DNA follows: TGTGCCAGCAGCTTAGCGAAGGGGCGATCACCCCTCCACTTT.

The chain has TRBV11-1 and TRBJ2-5; D is perhaps TRBD2 (5 bases). The germline V and J ends were trimmed by 2 bases and 6 bases, with 13 bases remaining between them. Germline lookup yields CDR1 SGHAT and CDR2 FQDESV (reference sequence). The CDR3 consists of 14 residues. CDR3 amino acids: CASSLLGREQTQYF. CDR3 coding DNA: TGTGCCAGCAGCTTACTGGGGAGAGAACAGACCCAGTACTTC.

The table lists this clone with a few counts. The chain couples TRBV6-1 to TRBJ1-5; 10 bases are a match to TRBD1. CDR1 MNHNS and CDR2 SASEGT come from the germline V gene. The CDR3 has 17 residues. V gave up 2 bases and J gave up 5 bases; unmatched junction bases: 9. CDR3 coding DNA: TGTGCCAGCAGTGAAATAGGGAGGGGACAGGGGTATCAGCCCCAGCATTTT. Its translation: CASSEIGRGQGYQPQHF.

This clone came up a few times. The chain employs TRBV2 and TRBJ1-5; 7 positions match TRBD1. After removal of 7 bases from V and 0 bases from J, the junction contained 3 bases not matched to a gene. CDR1 and CDR2 from the germline V gene are SNHLY and FYNNEI. This CDR3 spans 14 amino acids. This CDR3 is CASTGGFSNQPQHF. The DNA of the CDR3 is TGTGCCAGCACAGGGGGTTTTAGCAATCAGCCCCAGCATTTT.

This chain joins TRBV11-2 and TRBJ2-3; D call uncertain. The CDR3 sequence is 12 residues long. Germline loops: CDR1 SGHAT, CDR2 FQNNGV. V lost 1 base and J 6 bases, leaving 5 bases between the germline ends. This chain's CDR3 is CASSLAVDTQYF. CDR3 bases: TGTGCCAGCAGCTTAGCGGTGGATACGCAGTATTTT.